This TCR beta chain was identified during a study of cytomegalovirus exposure and HLA in healthy donors. Trimming cost V 9 bases and J 5 bases, with 14 bases left between them. The germline gives CDR1 MNHEY, CDR2 SVGAGI. CDR3 length: 13 residues. The PCR contained 60 Vbeta and 13 Jbeta primers. Per the original data handling: Later work found roughly 80 million unique TCR beta chains, with 10 million to 14 million shared. Method: immunoSEQ multiplex PCR; TCRdb's copy keeps in-frame clones and lacks some. The V and J calls and the clone size are those of that table, but D and trimming were determined from the DNA. The repertoire consists of about 150,000 clones, with under 80% occurring once and the leading ten covering less than 15%.

The specimen sequenced was PBMCs. The V and J genes are TRBV6-5 and TRBJ2-1; the D gene is possibly TRBD2 (7 bases). This clonotype originated in a woman aged 45 to 65 in good health and CMV-seropositive. Written as DNA, the CDR3 is TGTGCCAGTTTCGGGGGGCCCAACAATGAGCAGTTCTTC. This sequence encodes CASFGGPNNEQFF.